The rows below give T cell receptor beta chains drawn from one sample of a study of CD8 T cells in Susac syndrome. TCRdb itself ran the immunoSEQ multiplex PCR reads through MiXCR, one entry per CDR3 protein. This sample has hundreds of thousands of distinct CDR3 sequences, with over 90% found just once. Material: CD4+ T cells from PBMCs. These receptor sequences come from a human donor with Susac syndrome. CDR3s leave out the opening cysteine and the closing phenylalanine or tryptophan. Each record gives: D gene, V gene, CDR3 length, CDR3 protein. A D gene is named only where the DNA matches it firmly.

>-|TRBV5-5|14
ASTTGTYSGANVLT
>-|TRBV20-1|13
SARDNGGAYNEQF
>-|TRBV30|9
AWDNTDTQY
>-|TRBV12-3/TRBV12-4|11
ASTWGLPNEQF
>-|TRBV25-1|12
ATTDVGAHGELF
>-|TRBV6-2/TRBV6-3|12
ASSYENRAGELF
>TRBD2|TRBV11-1|13
ASTDQGLAGNEQF
>-|TRBV30|12
AWSPGHGTRGYT
>TRBD1|TRBV7-3|13
ASSSGRGYQETQY
>TRBD2|TRBV19|15
ASSIGSGGLSTDTQY
>-|TRBV15|11
ATSRDIGSGYT
>TRBD2|TRBV6-5|14
ASSYWTSGRPDTQY
>-|TRBV12-3/TRBV12-4|10
ASSPRDGTQY
>-|TRBV28|9
ASTSSDEQF
>-|TRBV29-1|9
SVIDEDGYT
>TRBD2|TRBV3-1|11
ASSQAGGYEQY
>-|TRBV20-1|11
SARKTGLNEQY
>-|TRBV5-1|10
ASSSDDNEQF
>-|TRBV9|11
ASSTRGGTEAF
>TRBD1|TRBV28|13
ASRQRQGRNTEAF
>TRBD2|TRBV20-1|14
SARDFVAGTEETQY
>-|TRBV5-1|13
ASTSRGGGNTEAF
>-|TRBV20-1|10
SARTVGETQY
>-|TRBV7-8|13
ASSHEGPRGTEAF
>TRBD1|TRBV4-2|11
ASSRQGENEQF
>-|TRBV7-2|13
ASSPGGPGTGELF
>-|TRBV7-3|13
ASSLTASLGDTQY
>-|TRBV20-1|13
SARDQSSGQETQY
>-|TRBV20-1|11
SALLGREEIPY
>-|TRBV5-4|12
ASSLELTTDTQY
>TRBD1|TRBV12-3/TRBV12-4|13
ASSLSGQGDSPLH
>-|TRBV7-2|11
ASSLNPGDTQY
>-|TRBV3-1|11
ASSQGFNTEAF
>-|TRBV7-2|13
ASISAGQSTDTQY
>-|TRBV12-3/TRBV12-4|10
ASSPLNYEQY
>-|TRBV30|10
AWSNVNTEAF
>-|TRBV12-3/TRBV12-4|12
ASSLDQNNYGYT
>-|TRBV4-3|16
ASSQDTRGSHGGTEAF
>TRBD1|TRBV20-1|14
SARSGTGGRNQPQH
>TRBD1|TRBV6-2/TRBV6-3|15
ASSPPGTGIATGELF